This T cell receptor beta chain is from a study of regulatory T cells in long-lasting Graves disease. General study points: TRBV28, TRBJ1-2 and TRBJ2-5 were segments that persistent disease favored.

Building of the TCR beta libraries involved iRepertoire HTBI primers and Arm-PCR of CDR3 regions. In the authors' methods: The study identified more than 50 TRBV and about 14 TRBJ segments across samples. One entry per CDR3 protein results from TCRdb running MiXCR on the multiplex PCR reads. TCRdb's processing, not the authors' own work, is the source of the V and J calls. The top ten clones hold approximately 22% of a sample with over 300,000 distinct CDR3 sequences, 15% to 19% of them seen once. This clonotype was counted a few times. Antigen unknown. Unmatched junction bases numbered 6, after V lost 5 bases and J lost 2 bases. CDR3 length: 15 residues. Time point of the sample: newly diagnosed GD, antithyroid drugs for less than 3 months. Following extraction of RNA from PBMCs, that RNA was used to make the TCR library.

Sequencing used peripheral blood mononuclear cells (PBMCs), obtained at new diagnosis, from a patient treated with antithyroid drugs. This TCR was recovered from a female donor with Graves disease. This chain uses TRBV12-3 or TRBV12-4 with TRBJ2-1; 7 bases are a match to TRBD2. The CDR3 sequence: CASSPGGSPYNEQFF. As DNA, the CDR3 is TGTGCCAGCAGTCCCGGGGGGAGCCCCTACAATGAGCAGTTCTTC.